The T cell receptor (beta chain) described here comes from a study of identical twins. General study results and limits: Invariant MAIT and iNKT cells may have partly biased zero-insertion analyses.

This clonotype was recorded at least ten times. No antigen is known for it. TCRdb re-called the 5' RACE reads with MiXCR, one entry per CDR3 protein. This table has about 150,000 distinct CDR3 sequences, approximately 3.5% appearing once. Sequenced sample: memory T cells sorted from blood. This clonotype originated in a man aged 18 to 30 in good health.

CDR3 sequence (DNA): TGTGCCAGCAGTTACTGGGGGGTAGTAGACGGCACCATATATTTT. Protein: CASSYWGVVDGTIYF. The chain links TRBV6-5 to TRBJ1-3; TRBD1 might be the D (5 bases). Deletions cut 1 base from V and 9 bases from J, with 16 bases between. The CDR3 consists of 15 residues. CDR1 and CDR2 from the germline V gene are MNHEY and SVGAGI.